Each of the 8 T cell receptor beta chains below was sequenced from the same sample in a study of OX40 agonist ivuxolimab in advanced cancers. Using immunoSEQ multiplex PCR, the repertoire was profiled, and TCRdb retains in-frame clones only, with some absent. The table lists 70,000 to 95,000 clones, around 87% of them singletons, with 0.45% to 0.55% in the top ten. Sample: CD4+ or CD8+ T cells sorted from blood, taken in a trial of the OX40 agonist ivuxolimab. The receptors were gathered from an adult with an advanced solid tumor such as melanoma, head and neck, liver or kidney cancer.

The rearrangement links TRBV19 to TRBJ2-4; 7 bases match TRBD1. CDR3 length equals 16 residues. J was trimmed by 6 bases and V by 5 bases; bases with no gene match: 13. The V gene's germline CDR1 is LNHDA and CDR2 SQIVND (reference sequence). The CDR3 region is CASSPREQGSGNIQYF. For the CDR3, the DNA is TGTGCCAGTAGTCCCAGGGAACAGGGGAGCGGAAACATTCAGTACTTC.

This chain joins TRBV6-5 and TRBJ1-2; 9 bases are shared with TRBD1. V trimming: 4 bases; J trimming: 6 bases; junction bases outside the gene matches: 9. The CDR3 runs 15 residues. CDR1 and CDR2 from the germline V gene are MNHEY and SVGAGI. The CDR3 region is CASSFLTGQGHGYTF. The CDR3 coding sequence is TGTGCCAGCAGTTTCCTAACGGGACAGGGCCATGGCTACACCTTC.

The chain uses TRBV7-2 and TRBJ1-2; no definite D call. Trimming pared 1 base from V and 3 bases from J, leaving 9 bases between. Germline V gene sequence: CDR1 SGHTA, CDR2 FQGNSA. The CDR3 is 14 residues long. Written as DNA, the CDR3 is TGTGCCAGCAGCTTAGTAACCCTCTACTATGGCTACACCTTC. Encoded protein: CASSLVTLYYGYTF. Drawing the rest from reference TRBV7-2 and TRBJ1-2, the complete variable domain is GAGVSQSPSNKVTEKGKDVELRCDPISGHTALYWYRQSLGQGLEFLIYFQGNSAPDKSGLPSDRFSAERTGGSVSTLTIQRTQQEDSAVYLCASSLVTLYYGYTFGSGTRLTVV.

In this sample, this clone turned up once. The V and J genes are TRBV2 and TRBJ1-5; 7 bases map to TRBD1. In germline, CDR1 is SNHLY, CDR2 FYNNEI. The V segment lost 9 bases and the J segment 5 bases; nucleotides outside the gene matches: 10. The CDR3 is made up of 14 amino acids. Written as DNA, the CDR3 is TGTGCCAGTACAGGGGATAGTAAGGATCAGCCCCAGCATTTT. It translates to CASTGDSKDQPQHF.

The gene calls are TRBV7-2 and TRBJ2-5, with TRBD1 matching over 8 bases. Germline V CDR1 and CDR2: SGHTA, FQGNSA. The CDR3 consists of 15 residues. V trimming: 6 bases; J trimming: 0 bases; junction bases outside the gene matches: 6. CDR3: CASSLQGANQETQYF. CDR3 nucleotides: TGTGCCAGCAGTCTTCAGGGGGCTAACCAAGAGACCCAGTACTTC.

V gene TRBV10-3 combines with J gene TRBJ1-5; D unclear. V was cut by 6 bases and J by 7 bases, with 16 bases left in between. The CDR3 has 14 residues. Germline CDR1 reads ENHRY; CDR2 reads SYGVKD. The CDR3: CAIREAEGGQPQHF. In DNA, the CDR3 is TGTGCCATCAGGGAGGCAGAGGGAGGACAGCCCCAGCATTTT.

J is TRBJ2-7 and V is TRBV6-5, with D possibly TRBD1 on 6 matching bases. V lost 5 bases and J lost 6, with 11 bases in between. The CDR3 sequence is 12 residues long. CDR1 is MNHEY, CDR2 SVGAGI, per germline. DNA of the CDR3: TGTGCCAGCAGTAATCAAGGGGGCGAGCAGTACTTC. Its protein product is CASSNQGGEQYF.

V gene TRBV27 combines with J gene TRBJ2-7; 8 bases match TRBD2. The ends lost 6 bases at V and 0 bases at J; junction bases unmatched: 1. The length of the CDR3 is 13 residues. Germline CDR1 is MNHEY and CDR2 is SMNVEV (reference sequence). Here the CDR3 reads CASRLADSYEQYF. The CDR3 nucleotides are TGTGCCAGCAGACTAGCGGACTCCTACGAGCAGTACTTC.